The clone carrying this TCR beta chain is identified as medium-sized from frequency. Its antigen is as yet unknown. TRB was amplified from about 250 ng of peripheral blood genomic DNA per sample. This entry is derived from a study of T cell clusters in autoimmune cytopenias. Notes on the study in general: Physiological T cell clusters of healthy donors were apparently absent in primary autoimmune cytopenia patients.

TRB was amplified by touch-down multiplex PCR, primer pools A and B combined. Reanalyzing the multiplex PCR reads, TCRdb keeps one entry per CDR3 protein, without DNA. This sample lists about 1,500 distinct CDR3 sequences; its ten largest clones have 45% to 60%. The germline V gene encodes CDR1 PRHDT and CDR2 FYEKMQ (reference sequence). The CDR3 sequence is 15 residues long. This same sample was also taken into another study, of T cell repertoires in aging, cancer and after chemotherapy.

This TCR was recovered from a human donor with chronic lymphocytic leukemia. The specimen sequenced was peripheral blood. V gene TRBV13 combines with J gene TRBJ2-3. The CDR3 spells CASSLGQISTDTQYF.